One and the same sample provided the 20 T cell receptor beta chains below, sequenced in a study of long-term antiretroviral therapy in people with HIV. This was the immunoSEQ v3.0 assay at survey level. Sequencing was performed with immunoSEQ multiplex PCR; in TCRdb, only in-frame clones are kept and a portion is missing. The data contain tens of thousands of clones, about 92% of them singletons. The sequencing used unsorted PBMCs, collected 4.4 years after starting antiretroviral therapy. The receptor source for this set is a woman in her 50s with HIV.

The rearrangement uses TRBV5-1 and TRBJ2-3, with 7 bases identical to TRBD1. Germline V gene sequence: CDR1 SGHRS, CDR2 YFSETQ. The CDR3 has 15 residues. Losses at the gene ends were 3 bases for V and 3 bases for J; bases not matched to a gene: 7. The CDR3 nucleotides are TGCGCCAGCAGCTCCCCCGGGACAGAGACAGATACGCAGTATTTT. The encoded protein is CASSSPGTETDTQYF.

The V call is TRBV27, the J call TRBJ1-5; D remains unclear. The V and J ends lost 6 bases and 7 bases respectively, with 19 bases between them. Germline CDR1 reads MNHEY; CDR2 reads SMNVEV (reference sequence). This CDR3 has 15 residues. The CDR3: CASRCLGPHAQPQHF. In DNA, the CDR3 is TGTGCCAGCAGATGCCTCGGGCCCCACGCGCAGCCCCAGCATTTT.

The chain is built from TRBV4-2 and TRBJ2-3, with D possibly being TRBD2 (7 bases). The CDR3 extends over 16 amino acids. V lost 4 bases and J lost 0, with 14 bases in between. Germline loops: CDR1 LGHNA, CDR2 YNFKEQ. Written as DNA, the CDR3 is TGTGCCAGCAGCCGGGTGAGGGGGGGGAGCACAGATACGCAGTATTTT. Translated, it gives CASSRVRGGSTDTQYF.

The count of this clone is one. This chain uses TRBV11-2 with TRBJ2-7; D is uncertain. Germline assignment: CDR1 SGHAT and CDR2 FQNNGV. Deletions cut 4 bases from V and 7 bases from J, with 8 bases between. The CDR3 loop spans 11 amino acids. The CDR3, as DNA: TGTGCCAGCAGCTCTGTTGAAGAGCAGTACTTC. It encodes CASSSVEEQYF.

V is TRBV4-2 and J is TRBJ2-7; the match to TRBD2 covers 13 bases. This CDR3 comprises 14 residues. The J segment lost 7 bases and the V segment lost 5 bases, leaving 5 bases of the junction unmatched. CDR1 and CDR2 (germline): LGHNA, YNFKEQ. Here the CDR3 reads CASSVPGLAGEQYF. The CDR3 region has the DNA TGTGCCAGCAGCGTGCCGGGACTAGCGGGGGAGCAGTACTTC.

This chain links TRBV5-6 with TRBJ2-7; D might be TRBD2 (6 bases). The CDR3 length is 14 residues. V dropped 0 bases and J dropped 3 bases, with 10 bases sitting between them. Germline V gives CDR1 SGHDT, CDR2 YYEEEE. For the CDR3, the DNA is TGTGCCAGCAGCTTGGGTTGGGGAGGCTACGAGCAGTACTTC. It codes for CASSLGWGGYEQYF.

This clone came up once. This chain connects TRBV7-2 to TRBJ2-7, with TRBD1 identical over 9 bases. This CDR3 is 13 amino acids long. Per germline, CDR1 SGHTA and CDR2 FQGNSA. After removal of 3 bases from V and 7 bases from J, the junction contained 4 bases not matched to a gene. The CDR3 DNA is TGTGCCAGCAGCTTGGGACAGGGAGGAGAGCAGTACTTC. It translates to CASSLGQGGEQYF.

The gene calls are TRBV6-5 and TRBJ2-2; D is tentatively TRBD1 or TRBD2 (6 bases each). The CDR3 length is 12 residues. The germline V and J ends were trimmed by 11 bases and 7 bases, with 14 bases remaining between them. CDR1 is MNHEY, CDR2 SVGAGI, per germline. The CDR3 DNA reads as TGTGCCTCGTGGGGGGCCATCGGGGAGCTGTTTTTT. This encodes CASWGAIGELFF.

This clone came up once. The chain employs TRBV2 and TRBJ1-1; 8 nucleotides line up with TRBD1. The CDR3 loop spans 12 amino acids. The ends lost 6 bases at V and 6 bases at J; junction bases unmatched: 3. CDR1 is SNHLY, CDR2 FYNNEI, per germline. CDR3 loop: CASSGQGAEAFF. The CDR3, as DNA: TGTGCCAGCAGCGGACAGGGTGCTGAAGCTTTCTTT.

The rearrangement links TRBV2 to TRBJ2-7; perhaps TRBD1 as D (5 bases). V lost 11 bases, J lost 0 bases, and 17 bases lay in between. CDR1 and CDR2 from the germline V gene are SNHLY and FYNNEI. The CDR3 is 14 amino acids. CDR3 in DNA: TGTGCCGGAATTGACAGAAAGCACTCCTACGAGCAGTACTTC. Protein product: CAGIDRKHSYEQYF.

This clone has more than one count but fewer than ten. CDR3 bases: TGTGCCAGCACTATAGGCAGTAACTATGGCTACACCTTC. It translates to CASTIGSNYGYTF. The rearrangement uses TRBV5-4 and TRBJ1-2; D uncertain. The CDR3 totals 13 residues. V dropped 6 bases and J dropped 1 base, with 10 bases sitting between them. Germline assignment: CDR1 SGHNT and CDR2 YYREEE (reference sequence).

The V gene is TRBV7-3, the J gene TRBJ1-2; D uncertain. Germline CDR1 is SGHTA and CDR2 is FQGTGA. The CDR3 extends over 14 amino acids. V was cut by 5 bases and J by 4 bases, with 14 bases left in between. This CDR3 is CASSPGWNTYGYTF. In nucleotides, the CDR3 is TGTGCCAGCAGCCCCGGATGGAACACCTATGGCTACACCTTC.

This chain links TRBV5-6 with TRBJ2-3; 9 positions match TRBD2. Germline V gene data show CDR1 as SGHDT and CDR2 as YYEEEE. The J segment lost 7 bases and the V segment lost 3 bases, leaving 9 bases of the junction unmatched. This CDR3 has 15 amino acids. CDR3 sequence: CASSSSGAYQYTQYF. CDR3 bases: TGTGCCAGCAGCTCTAGCGGGGCCTATCAATATACGCAGTATTTT.

This chain joins TRBV19 and TRBJ1-5; no definite D call. V shed 5 bases and J shed 0 bases, with 8 bases lying between them. Germline CDR1 LNHDA, CDR2 SQIVND (reference sequence). The CDR3 consists of 14 residues. The CDR3 spells CASSLALSNQPQHF. CDR3 in DNA: TGTGCCAGTAGTTTGGCCCTTAGCAATCAGCCCCAGCATTTT.

J is TRBJ2-7 and V is TRBV7-2; the match to TRBD2 covers 8 bases. Unmatched junction bases numbered 9, after V lost 1 base and J lost 4 bases. Looked up from germline, CDR1 is SGHTA and CDR2 is FQGNSA. CDR3 size: 16 residues. The CDR3 region has the DNA TGTGCCAGCAGCTTAGAGTTAACAGGGACTAGGTACGAGCAGTACTTC. Protein: CASSLELTGTRYEQYF.

V is TRBV5-1 and J is TRBJ1-2; no clear D gene. CDR3 length equals 14 residues. The V end lost 2 bases, the J end lost 3 bases, and 11 bases lay between the germline ends. CDR1 is SGHRS and CDR2 is YFSETQ in the germline V gene. CDR3 region: CASSFSSRDYGYTF. CDR3 bases: TGCGCCAGCAGCTTCAGCAGTCGGGACTATGGCTACACCTTC.

This clone was seen only a few times. The rearrangement joins TRBV7-9 to TRBJ2-7; maybe TRBD2 (6 bases). Per germline, CDR1 SEHNR and CDR2 FQNEAQ (reference sequence). V was clipped by 0 bases and J by 6 bases, with 9 bases between them. This CDR3 has 13 residues. CDR3 in amino acids: CASSLAGGSEQYF. The CDR3, as DNA: TGTGCCAGCAGCTTAGCAGGAGGGAGCGAGCAGTACTTC.

V and J are TRBV30 and TRBJ2-1; 11 bases agree with TRBD2. V shed 5 bases, J shed 8 bases, and the junction held 8 bases outside the gene matches. CDR3 length equals 14 residues. Germline V gives CDR1 GTSNPN, CDR2 SVGIG (reference sequence). The CDR3 coding sequence is TGTGCCTGGCTAGCGGGGGGACGCTATCATGAGCAGTTCTTC. Translated, it gives CAWLAGGRYHEQFF.

J is TRBJ2-3 and V is TRBV5-1, with 7 nucleotides matching TRBD1. Per the germline V gene, CDR1 is SGHRS and CDR2 is YFSETQ. J lost 3 bases, V lost 4 bases, and 8 bases had no gene match. CDR3 length: 15 residues. The CDR3 here is CASSPQGVGTDTQYF. CDR3 bases: TGCGCCAGCAGCCCGCAGGGGGTAGGTACAGATACGCAGTATTTT.

This clone occurred once. The chain has TRBV29-1 and TRBJ1-2, with TRBD1 matching over 10 bases. Per germline, CDR1 SQVTM and CDR2 ANQGSEA. Germline trimming cut 7 bases from V and 4 bases from J; bases unmatched to any gene: 6. The length of the CDR3 is 13 residues. The CDR3 sequence is CSAQTGGGYGYTF. DNA of the CDR3: TGCAGCGCTCAGACAGGGGGCGGCTATGGCTACACCTTC. The complete variable domain, with remaining parts taken from reference TRBV29-1 and TRBJ1-2, reads SAVISQKPSRDICQRGTSLTIQCQVDSQVTMMFWYRQQPGQSLTLIATANQGSEATYESGFVIDKFPISRPNLTFSTLTVSNMSPEDSSIYLCSAQTGGGYGYTFGSGTRLTVV.